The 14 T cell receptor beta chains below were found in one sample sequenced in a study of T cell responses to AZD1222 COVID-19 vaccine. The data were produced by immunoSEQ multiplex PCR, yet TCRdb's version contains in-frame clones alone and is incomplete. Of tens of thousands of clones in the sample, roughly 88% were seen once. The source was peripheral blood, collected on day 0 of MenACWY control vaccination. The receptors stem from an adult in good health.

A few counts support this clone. DNA for the CDR3: TGTGCCAGCAGTTTACCGGGACAGGGAGGACTTGAAGCTTTCTTT. This gives the protein CASSLPGQGGLEAFF. The gene calls are TRBV27 and TRBJ1-1; the match to TRBD1 covers 9 bases. The CDR3 is 15 residues long. V shed 2 bases, J shed 7 bases, and the junction held 8 bases outside the gene matches. The V gene's germline CDR1 is MNHEY and CDR2 SMNVEV (reference sequence).

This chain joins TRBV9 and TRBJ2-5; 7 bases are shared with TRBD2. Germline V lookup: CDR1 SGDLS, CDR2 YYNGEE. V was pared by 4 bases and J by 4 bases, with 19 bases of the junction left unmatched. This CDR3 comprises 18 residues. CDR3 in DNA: TGTGCCAGCAGCAGCACCGGAGGCGGGGGTCTAGCCCTAGAGACCCAGTACTTC. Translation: CASSSTGGGGLALETQYF.

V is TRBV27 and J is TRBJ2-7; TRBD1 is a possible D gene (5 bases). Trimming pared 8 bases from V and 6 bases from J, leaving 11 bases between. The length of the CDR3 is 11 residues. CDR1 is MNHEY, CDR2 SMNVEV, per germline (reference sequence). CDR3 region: CASAWGLEQYF. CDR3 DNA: TGTGCCAGCGCTTGGGGCCTCGAGCAGTACTTC.

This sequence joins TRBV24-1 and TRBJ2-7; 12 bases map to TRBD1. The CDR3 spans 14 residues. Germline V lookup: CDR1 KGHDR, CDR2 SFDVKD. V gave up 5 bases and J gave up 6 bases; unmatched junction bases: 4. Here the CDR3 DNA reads TGTGCCACCAGTGTGGGACAGGGGGCCTTCGAGCAGTACTTC. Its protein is CATSVGQGAFEQYF.

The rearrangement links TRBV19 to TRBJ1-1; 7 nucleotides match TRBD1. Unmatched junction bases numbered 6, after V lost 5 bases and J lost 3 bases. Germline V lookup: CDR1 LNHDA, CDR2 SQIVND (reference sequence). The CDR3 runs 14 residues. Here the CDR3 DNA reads TGTGCCAGTAGTGAAGGCAGGGGGTACACTGAAGCTTTCTTT. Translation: CASSEGRGYTEAFF. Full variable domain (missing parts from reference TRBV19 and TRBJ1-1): DGGITQSPKYLFRKEGQNVTLSCEQNLNHDAMYWYRQDPGQGLRLIYYSQIVNDFQKGDIAEGYSVSREKKESFPLTVTSAQKNPTAFYLCASSEGRGYTEAFFGQGTRLTVV.

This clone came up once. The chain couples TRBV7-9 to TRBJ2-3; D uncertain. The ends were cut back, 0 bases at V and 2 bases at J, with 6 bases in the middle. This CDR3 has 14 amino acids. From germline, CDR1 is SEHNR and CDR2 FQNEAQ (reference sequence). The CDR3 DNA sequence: TGTGCCAGCAGCTTAGCGGAAGCCACAGATACGCAGTATTTT. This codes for CASSLAEATDTQYF.

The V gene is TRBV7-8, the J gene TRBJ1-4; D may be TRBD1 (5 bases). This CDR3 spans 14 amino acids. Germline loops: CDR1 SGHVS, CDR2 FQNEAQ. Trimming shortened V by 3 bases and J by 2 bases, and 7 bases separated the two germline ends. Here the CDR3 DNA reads TGTGCCAGCAGCTTCAGACAGACTAATGAAAAACTGTTTTTT. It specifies CASSFRQTNEKLFF.

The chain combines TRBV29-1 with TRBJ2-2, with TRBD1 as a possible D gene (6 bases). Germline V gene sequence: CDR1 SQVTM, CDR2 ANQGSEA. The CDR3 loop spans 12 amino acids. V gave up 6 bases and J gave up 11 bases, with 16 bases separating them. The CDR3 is CSVLRGGGELFF. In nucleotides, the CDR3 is TGCAGCGTCCTTAGAGGTGGGGGCGAGCTGTTTTTT.

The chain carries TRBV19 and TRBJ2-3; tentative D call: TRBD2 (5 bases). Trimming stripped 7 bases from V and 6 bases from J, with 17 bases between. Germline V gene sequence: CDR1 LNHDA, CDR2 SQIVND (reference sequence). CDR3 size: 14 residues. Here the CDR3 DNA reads TGTGCCAGTACCAGAGGGCGTTTTGCGGATACGCAGTATTTT. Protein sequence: CASTRGRFADTQYF.

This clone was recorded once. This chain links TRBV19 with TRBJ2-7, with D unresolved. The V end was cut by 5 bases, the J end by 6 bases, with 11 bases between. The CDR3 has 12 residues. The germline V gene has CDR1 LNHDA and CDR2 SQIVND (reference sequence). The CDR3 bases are TGTGCCAGTAGTCCATCCCTCGGCGAGCAGTACTTC. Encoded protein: CASSPSLGEQYF. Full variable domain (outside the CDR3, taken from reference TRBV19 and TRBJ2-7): DGGITQSPKYLFRKEGQNVTLSCEQNLNHDAMYWYRQDPGQGLRLIYYSQIVNDFQKGDIAEGYSVSREKKESFPLTVTSAQKNPTAFYLCASSPSLGEQYFGPGTRLTVT.

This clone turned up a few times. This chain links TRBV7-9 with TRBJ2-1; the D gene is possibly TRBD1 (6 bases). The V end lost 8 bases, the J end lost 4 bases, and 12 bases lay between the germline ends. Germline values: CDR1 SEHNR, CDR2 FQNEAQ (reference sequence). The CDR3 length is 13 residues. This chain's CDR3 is CASRLGQYNEQFF. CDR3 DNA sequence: TGTGCCAGCCGTCTAGGACAGTACAATGAGCAGTTCTTC.

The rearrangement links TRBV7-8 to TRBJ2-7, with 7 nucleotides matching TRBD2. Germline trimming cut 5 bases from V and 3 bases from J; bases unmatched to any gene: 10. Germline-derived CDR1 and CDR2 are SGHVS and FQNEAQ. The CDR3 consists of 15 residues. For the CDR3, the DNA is TGTGCCAGCAGCACGCAGCGGGAAGGGAGCTACGAGCAGTACTTC. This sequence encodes CASSTQREGSYEQYF.

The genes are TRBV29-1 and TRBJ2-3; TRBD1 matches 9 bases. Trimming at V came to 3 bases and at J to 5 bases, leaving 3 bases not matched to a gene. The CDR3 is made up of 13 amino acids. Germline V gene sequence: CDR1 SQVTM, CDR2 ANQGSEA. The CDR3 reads CSVETGGGDTQYF. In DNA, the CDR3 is TGCAGCGTTGAGACAGGGGGAGGAGATACGCAGTATTTT.

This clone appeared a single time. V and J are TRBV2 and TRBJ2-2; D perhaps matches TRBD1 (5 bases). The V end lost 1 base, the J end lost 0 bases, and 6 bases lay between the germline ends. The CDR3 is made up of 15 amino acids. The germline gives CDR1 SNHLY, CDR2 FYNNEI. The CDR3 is CASSEGGANTGELFF. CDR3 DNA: TGTGCCAGCAGTGAAGGGGGCGCGAACACCGGGGAGCTGTTTTTT.